This TCR beta chain was retrieved from a study of shared clonotypes between healthy human individuals. Study results and limitations: Naive subsets generally had larger estimated richness than memory subsets.

This clone was observed a handful of times. The antigen is not known. Sequencing was performed with immunoSEQ multiplex PCR; in TCRdb, only in-frame clones are kept and a portion is missing. The data contain more than 2 million clones, approximately 96% of them seen just once; the ten biggest clones take up roughly 0.13%. Healthy HIV-negative adults without recent acute infections or vaccinations served as donors. This CDR3 has 11 residues. The germline V and J ends were trimmed by 3 bases and 2 bases, with 2 bases remaining between them. The germline gives CDR1 MGHDK, CDR2 SYGVNS. V usage is TRBV25-1 and J usage is TRBJ2-7; D uncertain. Sequencing was carried out using naive CD4+ T cells sorted from blood. Subset described: CD45RA+ positively selected. The sequence was obtained from a man aged 18-30 years in good health. The CDR3 nucleotides read TGTGCCAGCAGTGATACCTACGAGCAGTACTTC. As protein: CASSDTYEQYF.